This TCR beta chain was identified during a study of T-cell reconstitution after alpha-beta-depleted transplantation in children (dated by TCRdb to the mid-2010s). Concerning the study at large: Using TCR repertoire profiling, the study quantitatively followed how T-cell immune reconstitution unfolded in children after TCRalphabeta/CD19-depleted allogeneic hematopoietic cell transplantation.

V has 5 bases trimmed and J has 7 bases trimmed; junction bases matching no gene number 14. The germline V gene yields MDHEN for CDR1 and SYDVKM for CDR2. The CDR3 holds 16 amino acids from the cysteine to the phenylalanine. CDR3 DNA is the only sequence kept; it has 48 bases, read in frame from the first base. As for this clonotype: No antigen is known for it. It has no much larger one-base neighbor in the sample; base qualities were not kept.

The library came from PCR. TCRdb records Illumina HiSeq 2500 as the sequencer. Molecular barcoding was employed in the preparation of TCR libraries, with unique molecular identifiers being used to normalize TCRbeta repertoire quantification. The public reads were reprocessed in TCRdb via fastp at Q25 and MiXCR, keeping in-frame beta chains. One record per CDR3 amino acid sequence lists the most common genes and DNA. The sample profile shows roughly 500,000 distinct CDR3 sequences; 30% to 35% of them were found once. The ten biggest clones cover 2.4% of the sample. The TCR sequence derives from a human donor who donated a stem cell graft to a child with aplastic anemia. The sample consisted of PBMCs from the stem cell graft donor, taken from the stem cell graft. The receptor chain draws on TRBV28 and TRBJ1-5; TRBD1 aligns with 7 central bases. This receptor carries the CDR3 CASSLSPTGLSQPQHF. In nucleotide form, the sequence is TGTGCCAGCAGTCTCTCACCGACAGGGCTCTCCCAGCCCCAGCATTTT. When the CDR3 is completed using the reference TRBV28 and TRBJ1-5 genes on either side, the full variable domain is DVKVTQSSRYLVKRTGEKVFLECVQDMDHENMFWYRQDPGLGLRLIYFSYDVKMKEKGDIPEGYSVSREKKERFSLILESASTNQTSMYLCASSLSPTGLSQPQHFGDGTRLSIL.